This T cell receptor beta chain was profiled in a study of blood T cell repertoires in COVID-19. As for the study in general: T cells, B-cell-depleted T cells, or PBMCs supplied cDNA or gDNA.

CDR3 length: 15 amino acids. Germline-derived CDR1 and CDR2 are SGDLS and YYNGEE. Trimming cost V 4 bases and J 5 bases, with 17 bases left between them. The table came from immunoSEQ multiplex PCR; TCRdb's copy has only in-frame clones and leaves some out. Here the sample spans over 75,000 clones, 75% to 95% being singletons. The genes are TRBV9 and TRBJ2-3; TRBD1 is a possible D gene (5 bases). The receptor was derived from a human donor with active COVID-19. The donor label of this sample is uncertain. Sequencing was done on a sample of peripheral blood. The CDR3 DNA reads as TGTGCCAGCAGCCCCGGAAGGGGTTTAGGAGATACGCAGTATTTT. Translation gives CASSPGRGLGDTQYF.